This passage covers 29 T cell receptor beta chains from one sample sequenced in a study of PD-1 blockade in classical Hodgkin lymphoma. Regarding time point: cycle 4 day 1 (C4D1), after 5 to 7 weeks of nivolumab. Each patient relapsed following autologous stem cell transplantation, and prior brentuximab vedotin exposure differed. Sequenced by immunoSEQ multiplex PCR; TCRdb stores in-frame clones only, minus some. The sample lists 90,000 to 140,000 clones, roughly nine tenths occurring once. Sequencing was performed on peripheral blood mononuclear cells (PBMCs), taken before the fourth cycle of nivolumab. The receptor set was obtained from a human donor with classical Hodgkin lymphoma.

This chain links TRBV6-5 with TRBJ2-3; TRBD2 aligns across 11 bases. Germline lookup yields CDR1 MNHEY and CDR2 SVGAGI. The CDR3 spans 14 residues. Trimming cost V 5 bases and J 3 bases; bases outside gene matches: 1. As DNA, the CDR3 is TGTGCCAGCAGTCCTAGCGGGAGGACAGATACGCAGTATTTT. This gives the protein CASSPSGRTDTQYF.

This sequence joins TRBV27 and TRBJ1-1, with unresolved D. The V and J ends lost 2 bases and 0 bases respectively, with 4 bases between them. Germline V gives CDR1 MNHEY, CDR2 SMNVEV (reference sequence). The CDR3 sequence is 13 residues long. The CDR3 reads CASSLILNTEAFF. The DNA for the CDR3 is TGTGCCAGCAGTTTAATCTTGAACACTGAAGCTTTCTTT.

The chain carries TRBV11-2 and TRBJ2-2, with D unclear. This CDR3 is 13 amino acids long. Looked up from germline, CDR1 is SGHAT and CDR2 is FQNNGV. V lost 3 bases and J lost 6, with 8 bases in between. The CDR3 is CASSFLLAGELFF. CDR3 bases: TGTGCCAGCAGCTTTCTCCTAGCCGGGGAGCTGTTTTTT.

This clone was found once. The V and J genes are TRBV7-6 and TRBJ1-1; D may be TRBD1 (6 bases). The CDR3 is 14 residues long. Trimming removed 5 bases from V and 4 bases from J, with 14 bases in between. Germline CDR1 is SGHVS and CDR2 is FNYEAQ. The chain's CDR3 is CASSRQEASTEAFF. The CDR3 bases are TGTGCCAGCAGCCGACAGGAGGCGAGCACTGAAGCTTTCTTT.

This rearrangement joins TRBV5-1 to TRBJ1-5; possibly TRBD1 for D (6 bases). This CDR3 contains 14 residues. Germline V CDR1 and CDR2: SGHRS, YFSETQ. V was trimmed by 7 bases and J by 4 bases, leaving 15 bases between them. The DNA for the CDR3 is TGCGCCAGCCACCCCGGGAGGGGGAATCAGCCCCAGCATTTT. It translates to CASHPGRGNQPQHF.

This chain uses TRBV6-6 with TRBJ1-4; possible D gene TRBD1, 5 bases. V was clipped by 7 bases and J by 7 bases, with 16 bases between them. The CDR3 runs to 14 residues. From germline, CDR1 is MNHNY and CDR2 SVGAGI (reference sequence). The CDR3 DNA sequence: TGTGCCAGCACCCCCCGAGGGGTTCGTGAAAAACTGTTTTTT. Translation: CASTPRGVREKLFF.

The J gene is TRBJ2-1, the V gene TRBV7-2; 15 bases align to TRBD2. Germline CDR1 SGHTA, CDR2 FQGNSA. This CDR3 is built from 15 residues. V dropped 5 bases and J dropped 8; count of bases not matched to a gene: 4. In DNA, the CDR3 is TGTGCCAGCAGCAGGGGACTAGCGGGAGGCGATGAGCAGTTCTTC. Its protein is CASSRGLAGGDEQFF. Combining the CDR3 with reference TRBV7-2 and TRBJ2-1 gives the whole variable domain GAGVSQSPSNKVTEKGKDVELRCDPISGHTALYWYRQSLGQGLEFLIYFQGNSAPDKSGLPSDRFSAERTGGSVSTLTIQRTQQEDSAVYLCASSRGLAGGDEQFFGPGTRLTVL.

V gene TRBV5-4 combines with J gene TRBJ1-1; D ambiguous. Germline V gene sequence: CDR1 SGHNT, CDR2 YYREEE (reference sequence). V was trimmed by 0 bases and J by 1 base, leaving 4 bases between them. The CDR3 has 13 residues. The chain's CDR3 is CASSLAANTEAFF. In DNA, the CDR3 is TGTGCCAGCAGCTTGGCCGCGAACACTGAAGCTTTCTTT.

CDR3 coding DNA: TGCGCCAGCAGCCCGCGGGTCAGGGGCGGTGGAAACACCATATATTTT. Translated, it gives CASSPRVRGGGNTIYF. The J gene is TRBJ1-3, the V gene TRBV5-1; tentative D call: TRBD1 (6 bases). Germline CDR1 reads SGHRS; CDR2 reads YFSETQ. Trimming removed 4 bases from V and 3 bases from J, with 17 bases in between. This CDR3 has 16 amino acids.

The V call is TRBV19, the J call TRBJ2-7; possible D gene TRBD1, 5 bases. CDR3 size: 13 residues. From germline, CDR1 is LNHDA and CDR2 SQIVND (reference sequence). Deletions cut 1 base from V and 3 bases from J, with 7 bases between. CDR3 sequence reads: CASSIGQRYEQYF. The CDR3 DNA sequence: TGTGCCAGTAGTATAGGACAGCGCTACGAGCAGTACTTC.

This clone was seen a single time. The chain couples TRBV7-9 to TRBJ2-7; 10 bases agree with TRBD1. CDR3 size: 15 residues. V gave up 5 bases and J gave up 6 bases; unmatched junction bases: 10. Germline V gives CDR1 SEHNR, CDR2 FQNEAQ (reference sequence). The CDR3 DNA reads as TGTGCCAGCAGCCACGGACAGGGGGATTGGATCGAGCAGTACTTC. Translation gives CASSHGQGDWIEQYF.

CDR3 residues: CASSYLDTEAFF. DNA of the CDR3: TGTGCCAGCAGTTATCTTGACACTGAAGCTTTCTTT. The V and J genes are TRBV28 and TRBJ1-1; D uncertain. The V gene lost 4 bases and the J gene lost 3 bases, with 6 bases spanning the gap. The CDR3 contains 12 residues. The V gene's germline CDR1 is MDHEN and CDR2 SYDVKM. Filled out from reference TRBV28 and TRBJ1-1, the complete variable domain reads DVKVTQSSRYLVKRTGEKVFLECVQDMDHENMFWYRQDPGLGLRLIYFSYDVKMKEKGDIPEGYSVSREKKERFSLILESASTNQTSMYLCASSYLDTEAFFGQGTRLTVV.

The rearrangement links TRBV4-3 to TRBJ1-4; D gene uncertain. The CDR3 consists of 17 residues. V lost 4 bases and J lost 0, with 15 bases in between. Germline CDR1 and CDR2: LGHNA and YSLEER. CDR3 bases: TGCGCCAGCAGCCCACACTTAGGGAGGGCAACTAATGAAAAACTGTTTTTT. It is translated as CASSPHLGRATNEKLFF.

This clone was seen a single time. This sequence joins TRBV6-1 and TRBJ1-5, with no clear D. Trimming took 6 bases from V and 0 from J, leaving 12 bases between them. Germline V gives CDR1 MNHNS, CDR2 SASEGT. The CDR3 extends over 15 amino acids. The DNA for the CDR3 is TGTGCCAGCAGCCGTGAGGAACGTAGCAATCAGCCCCAGCATTTT. Amino acids: CASSREERSNQPQHF.

This chain joins TRBV5-1 and TRBJ1-2; maybe TRBD1 (5 bases). Germline assignment: CDR1 SGHRS and CDR2 YFSETQ. V was clipped by 0 bases and J by 3 bases, with 12 bases between them. This CDR3 has 15 amino acids. CDR3 in amino acids: CASSLGTSIDYGYTF. The CDR3 DNA reads as TGCGCCAGCAGCTTGGGGACATCTATTGACTATGGCTACACCTTC.

CDR3 in amino acids: CATSRDAYLGTEQYF. The CDR3 region has the DNA TGTGCCACCAGCAGAGATGCCTACTTAGGGACCGAGCAGTACTTC. The V call is TRBV15, the J call TRBJ2-7; the D gene could be TRBD1 or TRBD2 (5 bases each). Trimming shortened V by 0 bases and J by 6 bases, and 15 bases separated the two germline ends. Germline V gene lookup returns CDR1 LNHNV and CDR2 YYDKDF (reference sequence). The CDR3 has 15 residues. Supplemented by reference TRBV15 and TRBJ2-7, the full variable domain reads DAMVIQNPRYQVTQFGKPVTLSCSQTLNHNVMYWYQQKSSQAPKLLFHYYDKDFNNEADTPDNFQSRRPNTSFCFLDIRSPGLGDTAMYLCATSRDAYLGTEQYFGPGTRLTVT.

The chain has TRBV27 and TRBJ2-7; 9 bases are a match to TRBD2. Per the germline V gene, CDR1 is MNHEY and CDR2 is SMNVEV (reference sequence). The trim removed 0 bases at V and 2 bases at J, leaving 2 bases unmatched. The CDR3 has 15 amino acids. In DNA form, the CDR3 reads TGTGCCAGCAGTTTATCGGCGGGAGGGGCCTACGAGCAGTACTTC. It translates to CASSLSAGGAYEQYF.

V is TRBV5-4 and J is TRBJ2-2, with D maybe TRBD2 (7 bases). V was trimmed by 2 bases and J by 6 bases, leaving 11 bases between them. CDR1 and CDR2 (germline): SGHNT, YYREEE (reference sequence). This CDR3 spans 14 amino acids. CDR3 residues: CASSLQGGSGELFF. For the CDR3, the DNA is TGTGCCAGCAGCTTACAGGGAGGGTCCGGGGAGCTGTTTTTT.

This chain joins TRBV30 and TRBJ2-7; weak D call: TRBD2 (5 bases). Germline-derived CDR1 and CDR2 are GTSNPN and SVGIG (reference sequence). The CDR3 is 14 amino acids. With 0 bases removed from V and 6 bases from J, the gap between germline ends came to 15 bases. In nucleotides, the CDR3 is TGTGCCTGGAGTGTCGGGGTCGCTCCGGGCGAGCAGTACTTC. This translates into CAWSVGVAPGEQYF.

The rearrangement uses TRBV19 and TRBJ1-3; D uncertain. V lost 5 bases and J 2 bases, leaving 10 bases between the germline ends. Germline V gene data show CDR1 as LNHDA and CDR2 as SQIVND (reference sequence). The CDR3 has 14 residues. The CDR3 protein is CASSPDAAGNTIYF. The CDR3 DNA sequence: TGTGCCAGTAGTCCGGACGCGGCTGGAAACACCATATATTTT.

The count of this clone is one. The chain carries TRBV6-1 and TRBJ2-5, with D possibly matching TRBD2 (6 bases). CDR3 size: 13 residues. V lost 4 bases to trimming and J lost 4 bases, with 10 bases between them. The germline gives CDR1 MNHNS, CDR2 SASEGT. This chain's CDR3 is CASSAGGRETQYF. CDR3 bases: TGTGCCAGCAGTGCCGGGGGACGAGAGACCCAGTACTTC.

This sequence joins TRBV7-2 and TRBJ2-1, with a weak D call TRBD1 (5 bases). V lost 5 bases and J 10 bases, leaving 12 bases between the germline ends. The CDR3 runs to 12 residues. Germline CDR1 SGHTA, CDR2 FQGNSA. CDR3 in amino acids: CASSITGKEQFF. The CDR3 DNA reads TGTGCCAGCAGCATAACAGGAAAGGAGCAGTTCTTC.

This chain joins TRBV4-1 and TRBJ2-1; the match to TRBD2 covers 7 bases. Germline loops: CDR1 MGHRA, CDR2 YSYEKL. J was trimmed by 7 bases and V by 4 bases; bases with no gene match: 16. The CDR3 runs 17 residues. CDR3 sequence: CASSLSGGRERRNEQFF. The CDR3 coding sequence is TGCGCCAGCAGCCTTTCCGGGGGGAGGGAAAGAAGGAATGAGCAGTTCTTC.

The genes are TRBV7-2 and TRBJ1-1; D unclear. Per germline, CDR1 SGHTA and CDR2 FQGNSA. The germline V and J ends were trimmed by 4 bases and 7 bases, with 16 bases remaining between them. The length of the CDR3 is 14 residues. CDR3 in amino acids: CASSSSPSVREAFF. As DNA, the CDR3 is TGTGCCAGCAGCTCCTCCCCTTCTGTCCGTGAAGCTTTCTTT. Using reference TRBV7-2 and TRBJ1-1 for the parts outside the CDR3, the full variable domain is GAGVSQSPSNKVTEKGKDVELRCDPISGHTALYWYRQSLGQGLEFLIYFQGNSAPDKSGLPSDRFSAERTGGSVSTLTIQRTQQEDSAVYLCASSSSPSVREAFFGQGTRLTVV.

The chain carries TRBV27 and TRBJ2-7; no firm D call. V lost 2 bases and J 0 bases, leaving 11 bases between the germline ends. The CDR3 is 15 residues long. From germline, CDR1 is MNHEY and CDR2 SMNVEV (reference sequence). The CDR3 region has the DNA TGTGCCAGCAGTTTAGCCCTACGAAACTCCTACGAGCAGTACTTC. Protein sequence: CASSLALRNSYEQYF.

The V and J genes are TRBV30 and TRBJ2-3; D possibly corresponds to TRBD1 (5 bases). Trimming removed 1 base at V and 6 bases at J, with 17 bases between. This CDR3 is built from 15 residues. The germline V gene encodes CDR1 GTSNPN and CDR2 SVGIG (reference sequence). The CDR3 spells CAWSARTLPPDTQYF. CDR3 nucleotides: TGTGCCTGGAGTGCCCGGACACTGCCCCCCGATACGCAGTATTTT.

The chain carries TRBV30 and TRBJ2-2; 8 bases match TRBD2. CDR1 and CDR2 from the germline V gene are GTSNPN and SVGIG (reference sequence). This CDR3 is 14 amino acids long. The V and J ends lost 0 bases and 7 bases, in that order; junction bases with no gene match: 4. The CDR3: CAWSVWLAGGELFF. The CDR3 DNA reads as TGTGCCTGGAGTGTTTGGCTAGCGGGCGGGGAGCTGTTTTTT.

The gene calls are TRBV5-4 and TRBJ2-2; 11 nucleotides align to TRBD1. This CDR3 is 17 amino acids long. Germline trimming cut 1 base from V and 5 bases from J; bases unmatched to any gene: 7. The germline V gene encodes CDR1 SGHNT and CDR2 YYREEE (reference sequence). The CDR3 is CASSLPKDRGRTGELFF. CDR3 in DNA: TGTGCCAGCAGCTTGCCCAAGGACAGGGGGCGTACCGGGGAGCTGTTTTTT.

This chain joins TRBV5-4 and TRBJ2-6; TRBD1 agrees at 7 bases. Looked up from germline, CDR1 is SGHNT and CDR2 is YYREEE (reference sequence). Germline trimming cut 2 bases from V and 0 bases from J; bases unmatched to any gene: 5. The CDR3 length is 17 residues. CDR3 DNA: TGTGCCAGCAGCTTTGATGCAGGGGGCTCTGGGGCCAACGTCCTGACTTTC. It codes for CASSFDAGGSGANVLTF.